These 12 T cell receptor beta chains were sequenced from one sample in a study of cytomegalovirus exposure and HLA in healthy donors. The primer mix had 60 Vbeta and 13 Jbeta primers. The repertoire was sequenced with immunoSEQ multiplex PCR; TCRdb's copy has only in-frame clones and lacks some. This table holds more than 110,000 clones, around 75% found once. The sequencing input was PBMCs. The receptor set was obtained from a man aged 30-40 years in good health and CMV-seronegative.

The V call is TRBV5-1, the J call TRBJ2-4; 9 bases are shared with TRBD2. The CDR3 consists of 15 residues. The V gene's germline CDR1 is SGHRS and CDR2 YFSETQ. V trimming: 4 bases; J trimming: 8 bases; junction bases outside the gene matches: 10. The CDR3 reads CASSPPSGARDIQYF. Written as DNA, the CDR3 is TGCGCCAGCAGCCCGCCTAGCGGGGCGAGGGACATTCAGTACTTC.

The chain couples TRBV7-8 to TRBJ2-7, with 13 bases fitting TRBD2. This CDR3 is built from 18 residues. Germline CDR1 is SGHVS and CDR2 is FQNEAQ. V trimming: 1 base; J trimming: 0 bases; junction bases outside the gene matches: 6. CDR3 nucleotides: TGTGCCAGCAGCTTAGGACTAGCGGGGGGCCCCAGCTCCTACGAGCAGTACTTC. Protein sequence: CASSLGLAGGPSSYEQYF. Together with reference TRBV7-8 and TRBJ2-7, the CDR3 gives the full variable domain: GAGVSQSPRYKVAKRGQDVALRCDPISGHVSLFWYQQALGQGPEFLTYFQNEAQLDKSGLPSDRFFAERPEGSVSTLKIQRTQQEDSAVYLCASSLGLAGGPSSYEQYFGPGTRLTVT.

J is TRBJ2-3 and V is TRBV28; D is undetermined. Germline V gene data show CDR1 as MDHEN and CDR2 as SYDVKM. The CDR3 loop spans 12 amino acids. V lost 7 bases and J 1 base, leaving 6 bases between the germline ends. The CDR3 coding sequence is TGTGCCAGCACTCCCGGCACAGATACGCAGTATTTT. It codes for CASTPGTDTQYF.

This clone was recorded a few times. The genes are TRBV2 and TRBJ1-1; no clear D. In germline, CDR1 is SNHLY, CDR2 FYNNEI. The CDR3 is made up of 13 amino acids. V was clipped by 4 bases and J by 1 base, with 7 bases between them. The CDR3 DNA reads TGTGCCAGCAGTGTTGTGGCGAACACTGAAGCTTTCTTT. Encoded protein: CASSVVANTEAFF.

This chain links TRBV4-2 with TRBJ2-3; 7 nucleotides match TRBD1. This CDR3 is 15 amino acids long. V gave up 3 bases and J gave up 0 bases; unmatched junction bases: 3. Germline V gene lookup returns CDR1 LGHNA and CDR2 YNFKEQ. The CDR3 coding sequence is TGTGCCAGCAGCCATGGGACAGCTAGCACAGATACGCAGTATTTT. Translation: CASSHGTASTDTQYF.

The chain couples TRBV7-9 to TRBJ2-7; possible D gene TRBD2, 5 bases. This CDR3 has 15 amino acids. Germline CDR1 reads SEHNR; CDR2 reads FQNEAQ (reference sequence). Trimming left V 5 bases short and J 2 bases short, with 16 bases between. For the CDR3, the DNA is TGTGCCAGCAGCAAATCTGGCGGGCGGGCCTACGAGCAGTACTTC. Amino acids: CASSKSGGRAYEQYF.

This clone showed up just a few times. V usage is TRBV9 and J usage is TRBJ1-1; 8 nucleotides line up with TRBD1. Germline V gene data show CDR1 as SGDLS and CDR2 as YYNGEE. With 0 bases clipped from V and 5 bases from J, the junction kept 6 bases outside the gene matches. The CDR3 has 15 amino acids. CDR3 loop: CASSVAGTGDTEAFF. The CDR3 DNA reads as TGTGCCAGCAGCGTAGCTGGGACAGGAGATACTGAAGCTTTCTTT.

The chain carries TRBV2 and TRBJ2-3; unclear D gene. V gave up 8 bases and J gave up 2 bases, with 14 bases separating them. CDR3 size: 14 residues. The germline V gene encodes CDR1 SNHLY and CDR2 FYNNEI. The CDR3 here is CASCLLGDTDTQYF. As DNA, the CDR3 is TGTGCCAGCTGCCTGCTTGGAGACACAGATACGCAGTATTTT. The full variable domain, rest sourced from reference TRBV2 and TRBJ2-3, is EPEVTQTPSHQVTQMGQEVILRCVPISNHLYFYWYRQILGQKVEFLVSFYNNEISEKSEIFDDQFSVERPDGSNFTLKIRSTKLEDSAMYFCASCLLGDTDTQYFGPGTRLTVL.

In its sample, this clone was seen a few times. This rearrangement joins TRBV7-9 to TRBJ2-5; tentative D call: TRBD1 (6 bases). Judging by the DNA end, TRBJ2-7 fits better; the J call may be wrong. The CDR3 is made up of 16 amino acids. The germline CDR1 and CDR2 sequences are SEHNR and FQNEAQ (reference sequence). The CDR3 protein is CASSAPLLAGGNEQYF. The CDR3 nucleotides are TGTGCCAGCAGCGCTCCTCTCCTAGCTGGGGGCAACGAGCAGTACTTC.

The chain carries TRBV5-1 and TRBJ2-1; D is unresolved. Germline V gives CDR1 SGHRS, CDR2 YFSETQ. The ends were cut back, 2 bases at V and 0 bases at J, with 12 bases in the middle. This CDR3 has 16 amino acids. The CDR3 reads CASSFPAVSSYNEQFF. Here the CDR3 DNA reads TGCGCCAGCAGCTTTCCTGCGGTGAGCTCCTACAATGAGCAGTTCTTC.

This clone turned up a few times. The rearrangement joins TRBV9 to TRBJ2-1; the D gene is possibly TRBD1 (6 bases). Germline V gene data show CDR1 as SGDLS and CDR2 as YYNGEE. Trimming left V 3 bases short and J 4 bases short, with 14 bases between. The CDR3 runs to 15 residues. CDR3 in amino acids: CASSGQALPYNEQFF. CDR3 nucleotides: TGTGCCAGCAGCGGACAGGCCTTACCATACAATGAGCAGTTCTTC.

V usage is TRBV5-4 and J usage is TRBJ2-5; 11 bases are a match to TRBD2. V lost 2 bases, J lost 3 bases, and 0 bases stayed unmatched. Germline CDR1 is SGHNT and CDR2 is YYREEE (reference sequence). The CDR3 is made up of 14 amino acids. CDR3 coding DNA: TGTGCCAGCAGCTTTAGCGGGAGGGAAGAGACCCAGTACTTC. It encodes CASSFSGREETQYF.